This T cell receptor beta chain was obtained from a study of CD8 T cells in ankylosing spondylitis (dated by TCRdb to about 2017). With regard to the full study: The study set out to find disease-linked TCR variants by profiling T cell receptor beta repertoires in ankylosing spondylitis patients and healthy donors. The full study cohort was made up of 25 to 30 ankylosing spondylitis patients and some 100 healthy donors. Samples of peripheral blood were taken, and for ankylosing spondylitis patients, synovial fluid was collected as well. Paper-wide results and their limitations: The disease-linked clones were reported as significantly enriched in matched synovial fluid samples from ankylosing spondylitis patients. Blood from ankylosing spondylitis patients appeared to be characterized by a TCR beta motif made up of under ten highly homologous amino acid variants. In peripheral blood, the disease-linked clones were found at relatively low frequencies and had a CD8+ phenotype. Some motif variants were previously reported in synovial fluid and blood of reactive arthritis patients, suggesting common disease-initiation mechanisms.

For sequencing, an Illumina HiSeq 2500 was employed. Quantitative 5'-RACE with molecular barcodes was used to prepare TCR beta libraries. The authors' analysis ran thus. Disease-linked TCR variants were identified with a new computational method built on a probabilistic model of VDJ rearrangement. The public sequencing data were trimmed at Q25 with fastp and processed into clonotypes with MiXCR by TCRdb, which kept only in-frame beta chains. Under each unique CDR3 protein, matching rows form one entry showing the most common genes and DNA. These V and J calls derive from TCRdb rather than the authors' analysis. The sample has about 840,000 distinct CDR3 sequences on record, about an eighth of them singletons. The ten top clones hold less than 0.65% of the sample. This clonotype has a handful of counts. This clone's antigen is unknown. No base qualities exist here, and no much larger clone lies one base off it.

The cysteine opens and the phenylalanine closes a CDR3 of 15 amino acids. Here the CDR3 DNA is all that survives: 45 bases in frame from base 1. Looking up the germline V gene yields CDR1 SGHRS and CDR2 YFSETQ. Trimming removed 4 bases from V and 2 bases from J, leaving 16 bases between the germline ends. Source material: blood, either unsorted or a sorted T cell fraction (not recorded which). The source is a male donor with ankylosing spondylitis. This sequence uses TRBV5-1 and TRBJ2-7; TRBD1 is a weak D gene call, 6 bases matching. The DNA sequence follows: TGCGCCAGCAGCAGCCTGACACAGGGCGCCTACGAGCAGTACTTC. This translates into CASSSLTQGAYEQYF.